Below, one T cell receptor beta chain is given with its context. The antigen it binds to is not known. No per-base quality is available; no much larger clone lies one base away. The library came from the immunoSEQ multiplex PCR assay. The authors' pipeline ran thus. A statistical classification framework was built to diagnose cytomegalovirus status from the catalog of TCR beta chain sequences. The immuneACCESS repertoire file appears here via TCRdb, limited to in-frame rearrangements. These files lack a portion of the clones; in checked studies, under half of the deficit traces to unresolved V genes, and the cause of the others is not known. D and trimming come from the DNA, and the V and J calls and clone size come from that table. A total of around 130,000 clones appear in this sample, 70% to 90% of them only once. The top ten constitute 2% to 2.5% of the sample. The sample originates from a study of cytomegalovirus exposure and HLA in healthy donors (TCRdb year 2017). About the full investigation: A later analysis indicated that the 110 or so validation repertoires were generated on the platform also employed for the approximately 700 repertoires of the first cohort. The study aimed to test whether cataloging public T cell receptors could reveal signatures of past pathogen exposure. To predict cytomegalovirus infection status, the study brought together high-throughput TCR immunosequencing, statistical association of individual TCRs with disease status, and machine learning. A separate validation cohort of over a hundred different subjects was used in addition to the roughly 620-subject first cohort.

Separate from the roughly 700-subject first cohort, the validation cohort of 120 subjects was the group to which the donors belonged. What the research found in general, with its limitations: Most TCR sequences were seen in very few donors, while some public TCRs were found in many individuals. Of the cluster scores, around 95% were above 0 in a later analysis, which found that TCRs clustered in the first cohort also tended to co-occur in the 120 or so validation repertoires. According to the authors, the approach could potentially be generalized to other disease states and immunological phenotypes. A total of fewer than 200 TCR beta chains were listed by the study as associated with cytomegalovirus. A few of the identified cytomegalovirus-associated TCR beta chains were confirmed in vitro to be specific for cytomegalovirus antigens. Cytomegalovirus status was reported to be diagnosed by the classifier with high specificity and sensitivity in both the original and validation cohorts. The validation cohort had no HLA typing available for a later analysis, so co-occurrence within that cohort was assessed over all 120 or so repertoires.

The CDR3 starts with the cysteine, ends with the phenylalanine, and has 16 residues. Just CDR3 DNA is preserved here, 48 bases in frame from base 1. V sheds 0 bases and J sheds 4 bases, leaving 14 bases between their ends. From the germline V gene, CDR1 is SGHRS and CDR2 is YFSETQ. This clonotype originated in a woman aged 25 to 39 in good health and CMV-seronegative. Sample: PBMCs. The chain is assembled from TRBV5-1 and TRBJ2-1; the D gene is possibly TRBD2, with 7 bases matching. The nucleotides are TGCGCCAGCAGCTTGGCCACGGGGAGGGGGTACAATGAGCAGTTCTTC. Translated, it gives CASSLATGRGYNEQFF.